This T cell receptor (beta chain) was captured by sequencing in a study of CD8+ T cells in alopecia areata. General study results and limits: Lesional scalp, especially alopecia totalis/universalis, showed higher clonality than normal scalp.

To note about this clone: Its specificity is not known. The gene names given are mouse names. The CDR3 end lies 4 residues beyond the end of the read and is filled in from the germline J gene.

The germline gives CDR1 NSHNY, CDR2 SYGAGN. This CDR3 is 14 amino acids long. Cells that came from pooled cutaneous lymph nodes were sorted using CD4, CD8alpha, NKG2D, NKG2ACE and other markers. Sequencing templates came from extracted RNA that was reverse transcribed into cDNA. Produced via immunoSEQ multiplex PCR; TCRdb's table is partial and in-frame only. The specimen has around 290,000 clones, none found just once. This chain connects TRBV13-1 to TRBJ2-5; TRBD1 matches at 8 bases. The sequenced sample was CD4+ T cells sorted from a lymph node. The origin of this receptor is a C3H/HeJ mouse with alopecia areata. As its MHC haplotype, the strain has H2-k. CDR3 bases read: TGTGCCAGCAGTGCCTCGACAGGGGAGGAC. The encoded protein is CASSASTGED. The full-length CDR3 reads as CASSASTGEDTQYF.